Each of the 10 T cell receptor beta chains below was sequenced from the same sample in a study of T cell responses to AZD1222 COVID-19 vaccine. Profiled with immunoSEQ multiplex PCR; TCRdb holds only in-frame clones, not every one. The repertoire includes some 120,000 clones, over 80% of them detected once, and about 5.4% sits in the top ten. The sequences come from peripheral blood, collected on day 0 of AZD1222 vaccination. These TCRs come from an adult in good health.

This clone was counted once. V gene TRBV28 combines with J gene TRBJ1-2; 10 nucleotides agree with TRBD1. CDR1 and CDR2 from the germline V gene are MDHEN and SYDVKM. With V trimmed by 6 bases and J by 5 bases, 12 bases remained unmatched. This CDR3 has 16 amino acids. The CDR3 bases are TGTGCCAGCAGCGAACCGGGGGGACAGGGGAGATATGGCTACACCTTC. Translating gives CASSEPGGQGRYGYTF.

V gene TRBV7-3 combines with J gene TRBJ2-1, with TRBD2 matching over 8 bases. Germline CDR1 reads SGHTA; CDR2 reads FQGTGA. J gave up 2 bases and V 2 bases, and 2 bases lay outside the gene matches. CDR3 length equals 15 residues. The CDR3 spells CASSLAGGPYNEQFF. CDR3 nucleotide sequence: TGTGCCAGCAGCTTAGCGGGGGGCCCCTACAATGAGCAGTTCTTC.

The table lists this clone with a count of one. The chain employs TRBV5-4 and TRBJ1-4; 8 nucleotides match TRBD1. The CDR3 loop spans 14 amino acids. Losses at the gene ends were 1 base for V and 7 bases for J; bases not matched to a gene: 3. Germline CDR1 and CDR2: SGHNT and YYREEE (reference sequence). The CDR3 sequence is CASSLQGASEKLFF. CDR3 in DNA: TGTGCCAGCAGCTTGCAGGGGGCAAGTGAAAAACTGTTTTTT.

A word on this clone: The same CDR3 can be traced to other DNA sequences in this sample. The rearrangement joins TRBV6-5 to TRBJ2-7; 9 nucleotides agree with TRBD1. There are 15 residues in the CDR3. CDR1 and CDR2 (germline): MNHEY, SVGAGI. Trimming at V came to 0 bases and at J to 2 bases, leaving 2 bases not matched to a gene. CDR3 protein: CASSYSGQGTYEQYF. CDR3 nucleotide sequence: TGTGCCAGCAGTTACTCGGGACAGGGAACCTACGAGCAGTACTTC.

As regards this clone: Sequence at one end of the junction differs from germline and may be a read error. The chain couples TRBV7-7 to TRBJ2-6, with D possibly being TRBD1 (6 bases). CDR3 length: 15 amino acids. Per the germline V gene, CDR1 is SSHAT and CDR2 is FNYEAQ (reference sequence). Here the CDR3 reads CASSAQGPGANVLTF. DNA of the CDR3: TGTGCTAGCAGCGCTCAGGGGCCTGGGGCCAACGTCCTGACTTTC.

This sequence joins TRBV28 and TRBJ2-1, with 11 bases that match TRBD2. This CDR3 comprises 18 residues. Germline CDR1 is MDHEN and CDR2 is SYDVKM. V dropped 6 bases and J dropped 2; count of bases not matched to a gene: 12. CDR3 sequence reads: CASSPGLAAEGPYNEQFF. DNA for the CDR3: TGTGCCAGCAGCCCGGGACTAGCGGCCGAAGGTCCCTACAATGAGCAGTTCTTC.

This clone is deemed medium-sized. The V and J genes are TRBV21-1 and TRBJ2-2; the table's D call TRBD1 went unverified against the DNA. TRBV21-1 is shown as a pseudogene. CDR3 size: 14 residues. This CDR3 is CASSKRQNTGELFF. In DNA, the CDR3 is TGTGCCAGCAGCAAAAGACAGAACACCGGGGAGCTGTTTTTT.

In regard to this clone: The germline gene is not matched at one end of the junction; a read error may be the cause. The V and J genes are TRBV27 and TRBJ2-7, with 8 bases that match TRBD2. Germline CDR1 reads MNHEY; CDR2 reads SMNVEV (reference sequence). CDR3 length: 14 amino acids. In nucleotides, the CDR3 is TGCGAGAACCGTGGCGGGAGGCCCTCCTACGAGCAGTACTTC. It specifies CENRGGRPSYEQYF.

This chain uses TRBV4-1 with TRBJ2-2; D call uncertain. The CDR3 totals 15 residues. V was shortened by 2 bases and J by 2 bases, with 9 bases between the two germline ends. From germline, CDR1 is MGHRA and CDR2 YSYEKL. Written as DNA, the CDR3 is TGCGCCAGCAGCCAAATGACCGCAAACACCGGGGAGCTGTTTTTT. Residues: CASSQMTANTGELFF.

The chain links TRBV18 to TRBJ2-3, with D perhaps matching TRBD2 (6 bases). This CDR3 has 16 amino acids. Germline CDR1 reads KGHSH; CDR2 reads LQKENI. Trimming took 1 base from V and 8 from J, leaving 19 bases between them. The CDR3, as DNA: TGTGCCAGCTCACCACTGGAGCGGGCCTGGCGGGGTACGCAGTATTTT. This codes for CASSPLERAWRGTQYF.